This T cell receptor (beta chain) was obtained from a study of response to subunit inactivated influenza vaccine. Each CDR3 protein gets one entry after TCRdb re-called the RT-PCR reads with MiXCR. Of about 580,000 distinct CDR3 sequences listed, around 13% are singletons. Study results and caveats: New T cells are recruited in small numbers by each seasonal influenza vaccination, according to the authors' suggestion.

The CDR3 spans 14 residues. V was cut by 6 bases and J by 3 bases, with 9 bases left in between. Details on this clonotype: The antigen remains unidentified.

This TCR was sampled from a man between 45 and 60 years old who received an inactivated influenza vaccine. The sample here was PBMCs from blood, taken less than 13 days after vaccination. The chain joins TRBV12-3 or TRBV12-4 to TRBJ1-6; D gene ambiguous. DNA for the CDR3: TGTGCCAGCAGCCAAGAGAGCTATAATTCACCCCTCCACTTT. It specifies CASSQESYNSPLHF.